The 22 T cell receptor beta chains given below trace back to one sample, sequenced in a study of T-cell memory formation after mild COVID-19. Via MiXCR, TCRdb re-called the 5' RACE reads, giving one row per CDR3 protein. In the table there are around 440,000 distinct CDR3 sequences, roughly 20% of which are singletons. The sample comprised PBMCs or a T cell subset sorted from them (not recorded which). These receptors were taken from an adult woman who had mild COVID-19 (a few samples of this study predate the infection). Cell type and time point are not known.

This clonotype was counted between two and nine times. The rearrangement links TRBV4-1 to TRBJ2-1, with TRBD2 as a possible D gene (6 bases). Germline loops: CDR1 MGHRA, CDR2 YSYEKL. The germline V and J ends were trimmed by 0 bases and 0 bases, with 12 bases remaining between them. The CDR3 loop spans 17 amino acids. CDR3: CASSQDRETSSYNEQFF. The CDR3 nucleotides read TGCGCCAGCAGCCAAGATAGAGAGACTAGCTCCTACAATGAGCAGTTCTTC.

The chain carries TRBV20-1 and TRBJ2-2; no definite D call. The V gene lost 6 bases and the J gene lost 1 base, with 9 bases spanning the gap. Looked up from germline, CDR1 is DFQATT and CDR2 is SNEGSKA (reference sequence). The CDR3 contains 13 residues. The CDR3 loop is CSAHIQNTGELFF. As DNA, the CDR3 is TGCAGTGCCCACATCCAGAACACCGGGGAGCTGTTTTTT.

This clonotype was counted a few times. The chain is built from TRBV5-1 and TRBJ2-2, with D possibly matching TRBD1 (5 bases). CDR1 is SGHRS, CDR2 YFSETQ, per germline. The CDR3 loop spans 16 amino acids. The V gene lost 5 bases and the J gene lost 7 bases, with 21 bases spanning the gap. CDR3 nucleotides: TGCGCCAGCAGTTCTACAGGTCGAAACTTACGCGGGGAGCTGTTTTTT. This gives the protein CASSSTGRNLRGELFF.

The CDR3 loop reads CASSLAYSGANTGELFF. The DNA for the CDR3 is TGCGCCAGCAGCTTGGCCTATAGCGGGGCGAACACCGGGGAGCTGTTTTTT. The chain couples TRBV5-1 to TRBJ2-2; 8 nucleotides agree with TRBD2. J gave up 0 bases and V 0 bases, and 4 bases lay outside the gene matches. Germline lookup yields CDR1 SGHRS and CDR2 YFSETQ. This CDR3 region has 17 residues.

This clonotype was seen repeatedly, ten times or more. This rearrangement joins TRBV25-1 to TRBJ2-7; 9 bases match TRBD1. The germline V gene encodes CDR1 MGHDK and CDR2 SYGVNS. V lost 6 bases to trimming and J lost 0 bases; unmatched junction nucleotides: 3. The CDR3 runs 14 residues. CDR3 in DNA: TGTGCCAGCAGAAGGACAGGGGTCTCCTACGAGCAGTACTTC. Translated, it gives CASRRTGVSYEQYF.

The chain recombines TRBV12-3 or TRBV12-4 with TRBJ1-2, with D perhaps TRBD1 (5 bases). The CDR3 sequence is 16 residues long. V lost 3 bases and J lost 4, with 18 bases in between. The DNA of the CDR3 is TGTGCCAGCAGTTTTAGGGTTTATGAGGGGATCTATGGCTACACCTTC. Protein sequence: CASSFRVYEGIYGYTF.

The chain couples TRBV6-5 to TRBJ1-6; TRBD1 matches at 9 bases. The CDR3 loop spans 15 amino acids. Germline trimming cut 0 bases from V and 7 bases from J; bases unmatched to any gene: 1. Germline lookup yields CDR1 MNHEY and CDR2 SVGAGI. In DNA form, the CDR3 reads TGTGCCAGCAGTTACTCCGGACAGGGGAATTCACCCCTCCACTTT. It specifies CASSYSGQGNSPLHF.

The rearrangement joins TRBV14 to TRBJ1-2; D gene uncertain. Germline CDR1 is SGHDN and CDR2 is FVKESK. Trimming left V 0 bases short and J 2 bases short, with 10 bases between. This CDR3 is built from 15 residues. The CDR3: CASSQDPAGNYGYTF. The CDR3 DNA reads TGTGCCAGCAGCCAAGATCCGGCGGGGAACTATGGCTACACCTTC.

This clonotype appeared a few times. The J gene is TRBJ1-2, the V gene TRBV3-1, with 7 bases matching TRBD1. This CDR3 has 15 residues. Germline values: CDR1 LGHDT, CDR2 YNNKEL (reference sequence). Germline trimming cut 2 bases from V and 3 bases from J; bases unmatched to any gene: 6. The CDR3 sequence is CASSQPGQLYYGYTF. Here the CDR3 DNA reads TGTGCCAGCAGCCAACCGGGACAGTTATACTATGGCTACACCTTC. Supplemented by reference TRBV3-1 and TRBJ1-2, the full variable domain reads DTAVSQTPKYLVTQMGNDKSIKCEQNLGHDTMYWYKQDSKKFLKIMFSYNNKELIINETVPNRFSPKSPDKAHLNLHINSLELGDSAVYFCASSQPGQLYYGYTFGSGTRLTVV.

This clonotype was observed at least ten times. The V and J genes are TRBV5-6 and TRBJ2-1; possibly TRBD1 or TRBD2 for D (7 bases each). Per germline, CDR1 SGHDT and CDR2 YYEEEE. The germline V and J ends were trimmed by 3 bases and 0 bases, with 19 bases remaining between them. CDR3 length: 18 amino acids. In DNA form, the CDR3 reads TGTGCCAGCAGCTCTCTGACTAGCAGGGGGAGCTCCTACAATGAGCAGTTCTTC. This encodes CASSSLTSRGSSYNEQFF.

This clonotype was observed a handful of times. This chain joins TRBV4-1 and TRBJ1-1, with a tentative D call TRBD1 (6 bases). This CDR3 is built from 15 residues. With 6 bases removed from V and 4 bases from J, the gap between germline ends came to 18 bases. CDR1 is MGHRA, CDR2 YSYEKL, per germline. The chain's CDR3 is CASRDTGSRGTEAFF. CDR3 nucleotide sequence: TGCGCCAGCAGAGACACCGGGTCCAGGGGCACTGAAGCTTTCTTT.

This clonotype was observed a few times. V and J are TRBV7-8 and TRBJ2-7; TRBD2 agrees at 10 bases. J gave up 1 base and V 2 bases, and 8 bases lay outside the gene matches. In germline, CDR1 is SGHVS, CDR2 FQNEAQ. There are 17 residues in the CDR3. The CDR3 DNA follows: TGTGCCAGCAGCTTAAAGACCGGGACTAGCGTTTCCTACGAGCAGTACTTC. Amino acid sequence: CASSLKTGTSVSYEQYF.

This clonotype was counted between two and nine times. The chain carries TRBV7-3 and TRBJ2-2; D is perhaps TRBD1 (6 bases). This CDR3 region has 15 residues. V was trimmed by 2 bases and J by 1 base, leaving 8 bases between them. Looked up from germline, CDR1 is SGHTA and CDR2 is FQGTGA. The CDR3, as DNA: TGTGCCAGCAGCTTAGGGACAAGGAACACCGGGGAGCTGTTTTTT. This encodes CASSLGTRNTGELFF.

The rearrangement links TRBV20-1 to TRBJ2-3; D tentatively reads TRBD1 or TRBD2 (5 bases each). Germline V lookup: CDR1 DFQATT, CDR2 SNEGSKA (reference sequence). CDR3 length: 15 amino acids. The CDR3 loop reads CSPRRGSGSTDTQYF. The CDR3 region has the DNA TGCAGCCCCCGTCGGGGCAGCGGCTCCACAGATACGCAGTATTTT.

The chain is built from TRBV3-1 and TRBJ1-2; D possibly corresponds to TRBD1 (6 bases). CDR1 and CDR2 (germline): LGHDT, YNNKEL (reference sequence). V lost 0 bases to trimming and J lost 6 bases, with 14 bases between them. CDR3 length: 15 residues. The CDR3 nucleotides read TGTGCCAGCAGCCAAGATTCGGGGGGCAGGGATGGCTACACCTTC. Its translation: CASSQDSGGRDGYTF.

This clonotype was counted only a few times. V and J are TRBV30 and TRBJ2-7, with a possible D match to TRBD2 (5 bases). V lost 2 bases and J 6 bases, leaving 8 bases between the germline ends. Germline V gene lookup returns CDR1 GTSNPN and CDR2 SVGIG (reference sequence). The CDR3 is made up of 11 amino acids. CDR3 DNA: TGTGCCTGGAGTCTTCGGGGCGAGCAGTACTTC. This encodes CAWSLRGEQYF.

This clonotype was picked up many times. The CDR3: CASSLEGLTEAFF. The CDR3 DNA sequence: TGTGCCAGCAGCCTCGAAGGGTTGACTGAAGCTTTCTTT. V is TRBV12-3 or TRBV12-4 and J is TRBJ1-1; D is unclear. Deletions cut 6 bases from V and 5 bases from J, with 13 bases between. This CDR3 contains 13 residues.

In DNA, the CDR3 is TGTGCCAGCAGCCCCAACCGACTAGCGATGGATGAGCAGTTCTTC. Translating it yields CASSPNRLAMDEQFF. The V and J genes are TRBV7-8 and TRBJ2-1; 8 bases fit TRBD2. The CDR3 consists of 15 residues. V trimming: 5 bases; J trimming: 8 bases; junction bases outside the gene matches: 11. Per the germline V gene, CDR1 is SGHVS and CDR2 is FQNEAQ.

Many counts were recorded for this clonotype. In DNA form, the CDR3 reads TGTGCCAGCAGAGATAACAAGTGGAAAGAGACCCAGTACTTC. As protein: CASRDNKWKETQYF. This chain joins TRBV11-2 and TRBJ2-5; D unresolved. V gave up 6 bases and J gave up 3 bases, with 14 bases separating them. The CDR3 covers 14 residues. Germline V CDR1 and CDR2: SGHAT, FQNNGV.

This clonotype was counted ten times or more. V and J are TRBV12-3 or TRBV12-4 and TRBJ2-1, with D tentatively TRBD2 (7 bases). Trimming left V 10 bases short and J 3 bases short, with 16 bases between. CDR3 length equals 14 residues. CDR3 amino acids: CATGVGGRYNEQFF. CDR3 DNA: TGTGCCACCGGGGTGGGGGGGCGCTACAATGAGCAGTTCTTC.

This clonotype was recorded a few times. The chain links TRBV6-4 to TRBJ2-1, with TRBD2 identical over 11 bases. The trim removed 0 bases at V and 8 bases at J, leaving 6 bases unmatched. Germline V gene data show CDR1 as MRHNA and CDR2 as SNTAGT. This CDR3 spans 16 amino acids. The CDR3 here is CASSDSIAGGPDEQFF. CDR3 DNA: TGTGCCAGCAGTGACTCGATAGCGGGAGGGCCGGATGAGCAGTTCTTC.

This chain connects TRBV9 to TRBJ2-2; 8 bases map to TRBD2. CDR1 and CDR2 (germline): SGDLS, YYNGEE. The V and J ends lost 0 bases and 0 bases, in that order; junction bases with no gene match: 7. The CDR3 totals 18 residues. CDR3 loop: CASSVATRGLANTGELFF. The CDR3 DNA follows: TGTGCCAGCAGCGTAGCTACAAGGGGACTAGCGAACACCGGGGAGCTGTTTTTT.